This TCR beta chain was found in a study of cytomegalovirus exposure and HLA in healthy donors. The V end was cut by 0 bases, the J end by 1 base, with 6 bases between. The CDR3 is made up of 14 amino acids. Germline CDR1 reads SGHRS; CDR2 reads YFSETQ. Details on this clone: Its antigen remains unidentified.

Study results and caveats: In a later analysis, a missense DCLRE1C variant was linked to TCR beta V- and J-gene trimming.

Use of 60 Vbeta and 13 Jbeta primers characterized the PCR. Sequencing was performed with immunoSEQ multiplex PCR; in TCRdb, only in-frame clones are kept and a portion is missing. The profile shows some 110,000 clones, roughly 76% of them singletons. The sequencing sample was made of PBMCs. This receptor was taken from a man aged 30 to 45 in good health and CMV-seropositive. The chain uses TRBV5-1 and TRBJ2-3; TRBD2 might be the D (6 bases). CDR3 nucleotide sequence: TGCGCCAGCAGCTTGGGCGGGGGCACAGATACGCAGTATTTT. Amino acids: CASSLGGGTDTQYF. The full variable domain, with the rest looked up from reference TRBV5-1 and TRBJ2-3, is KAGVTQTPRYLIKTRGQQVTLSCSPISGHRSVSWYQQTPGQGLQFLFEYFSETQRNKGNFPGRFSGRQFSNSRSEMNVSTLELGDSALYLCASSLGGGTDTQYFGPGTRLTVL.